Below, 27 T cell receptor beta chains from the same sample are listed, as sequenced in a study of blood T cell repertoires in COVID-19. Only in-frame clones appear in the TCRdb table, and some are missing; sequencing was by immunoSEQ multiplex PCR. The sample contains fewer than 250,000 clones, around 80% of which appear only once. Sequencing used peripheral blood. These receptors were obtained from a woman aged 45-60 years with acute or convalescent COVID-19.

V gene TRBV10-3 combines with J gene TRBJ2-7; 10 bases are a match to TRBD2. Germline CDR1 and CDR2: ENHRY and SYGVKD. This CDR3 contains 13 residues. V was pared by 11 bases and J by 0 bases, with 4 bases of the junction left unmatched. CDR3: CASTSGDSYEQYF. The CDR3 bases are TGTGCCTCCACTAGCGGGGACTCCTACGAGCAGTACTTC.

The chain joins TRBV28 to TRBJ2-7; TRBD2 matches 7 bases. The germline CDR1 and CDR2 sequences are MDHEN and SYDVKM. V gave up 6 bases and J gave up 3 bases; unmatched junction bases: 8. This CDR3 region has 14 residues. The CDR3 here is CASSPSGQGYEQYF. The CDR3 DNA reads TGTGCCAGCAGCCCTAGCGGCCAGGGCTACGAGCAGTACTTC.

The rearrangement uses TRBV6-6 and TRBJ1-1; D is perhaps TRBD1 (5 bases). Germline CDR1 MNHNY, CDR2 SVGAGI (reference sequence). The V gene lost 3 bases and the J gene lost 1 base, with 15 bases spanning the gap. The CDR3 extends over 16 amino acids. The CDR3 sequence: CASSYSLIGENTEAFF. The DNA of the CDR3 is TGTGCCAGCAGTTATTCCTTAATAGGGGAGAACACTGAAGCTTTCTTT.

This chain links TRBV6-5 with TRBJ2-7, with D maybe TRBD2 (5 bases). Germline CDR1 reads MNHEY; CDR2 reads SVGAGI. CDR3 length: 14 residues. Trimming shortened V by 5 bases and J by 2 bases, and 13 bases separated the two germline ends. CDR3 residues: CASSPTIPPYEQYF. Written as DNA, the CDR3 is TGTGCCAGCAGTCCGACTATTCCACCCTACGAGCAGTACTTC.

The CDR3 DNA reads as TGCGCCAGCAGCGACCGGGACAGGGGTAGTGAAAAACTGTTTTTT. This gives the protein CASSDRDRGSEKLFF. The rearrangement joins TRBV10-1 to TRBJ1-4; 10 positions agree with TRBD1. Germline CDR1 reads WNHNN; CDR2 reads SYGVQD (reference sequence). The length of the CDR3 is 15 residues. Germline trimming cut 6 bases from V and 7 bases from J; bases unmatched to any gene: 8.

The chain joins TRBV7-8 to TRBJ2-3; 8 positions agree with TRBD1. Germline CDR1 reads SGHVS; CDR2 reads FQNEAQ. The CDR3 is 14 amino acids. After removal of 4 bases from V and 3 bases from J, the junction contained 3 bases not matched to a gene. CDR3 bases: TGTGCCAGCAGCTGGGACAGGAGTACAGATACGCAGTATTTT. Its translation: CASSWDRSTDTQYF.

The rearrangement joins TRBV28 to TRBJ2-7; tentative D call: TRBD1 (6 bases). V shed 0 bases and J shed 4 bases, with 13 bases lying between them. Germline loops: CDR1 MDHEN, CDR2 SYDVKM. This CDR3 has 15 amino acids. The CDR3 DNA reads TGTGCCAGCAGTTTATGGCAGGGGAAAGAGTACGAGCAGTACTTC. Amino acids: CASSLWQGKEYEQYF. The variable domain in full, with the rest retrieved from reference TRBV28 and TRBJ2-7, is DVKVTQSSRYLVKRTGEKVFLECVQDMDHENMFWYRQDPGLGLRLIYFSYDVKMKEKGDIPEGYSVSREKKERFSLILESASTNQTSMYLCASSLWQGKEYEQYFGPGTRLTVT.

The sample holds a few counts of this clone. CDR3: CATAAGTTSTDTQYF. The DNA for the CDR3 is TGTGCCACCGCCGCCGGGACAACTAGCACAGATACGCAGTATTTT. V is TRBV24-1 and J is TRBJ2-3; a weak D match, TRBD1 (6 bases). The CDR3 runs to 15 residues. CDR1 is KGHDR and CDR2 is SFDVKD in the germline V gene. Between the trimmed V and J ends, which lost 9 bases and 0 bases, there was a span of 15 bases.

V gene TRBV28 combines with J gene TRBJ1-6; 7 bases are a match to TRBD1. V shed 5 bases and J 9 bases; nucleotides not matched to a gene: 7. The germline V gene has CDR1 MDHEN and CDR2 SYDVKM. This CDR3 spans 14 amino acids. The CDR3 is CASSDRVSGSPLHF. In nucleotides, the CDR3 is TGTGCCAGCAGTGACAGGGTTTCGGGTTCACCCCTCCACTTT. Full variable domain (missing parts from reference TRBV28 and TRBJ1-6): DVKVTQSSRYLVKRTGEKVFLECVQDMDHENMFWYRQDPGLGLRLIYFSYDVKMKEKGDIPEGYSVSREKKERFSLILESASTNQTSMYLCASSDRVSGSPLHFGNGTRLTVT.

The CDR3 DNA reads as TGTGCCAGCAGCGTAGGGCTAGCGGGAGAATCCTACGAGCAGTACTTC. Protein sequence: CASSVGLAGESYEQYF. This chain connects TRBV9 to TRBJ2-7, with 10 nucleotides matching TRBD2. The CDR3 extends over 16 amino acids. Germline values: CDR1 SGDLS, CDR2 YYNGEE. The J segment lost 1 base and the V segment lost 0 bases, leaving 4 bases of the junction unmatched.

The chain combines TRBV14 with TRBJ1-5, with D perhaps matching TRBD1 (5 bases). The V gene's germline CDR1 is SGHDN and CDR2 FVKESK. The V end lost 3 bases, the J end lost 4 bases, and 13 bases lay between the germline ends. This CDR3 has 15 amino acids. This chain's CDR3 is CASSQVSRDNQPQHF. CDR3 DNA sequence: TGTGCCAGCAGCCAGGTTAGCAGGGATAATCAGCCCCAGCATTTT.

The chain has TRBV5-5 and TRBJ2-7, with 12 bases identical to TRBD2. CDR3 length: 14 residues. Unmatched junction bases numbered 8, after V lost 2 bases and J lost 11 bases. Germline V gene data show CDR1 as SGHKS and CDR2 as YYEKEE (reference sequence). This CDR3 is CASSFAASGGAEYF. The CDR3 region has the DNA TGTGCCAGCAGCTTTGCGGCTAGCGGGGGGGCAGAGTACTTC. Supplemented by reference TRBV5-5 and TRBJ2-7, the full variable domain reads DAGVTQSPTHLIKTRGQQVTLRCSPISGHKSVSWYQQVLGQGPQFIFQYYEKEERGRGNFPDRFSARQFPNYSSELNVNALLLGDSALYLCASSFAASGGAEYFGPGTRLTVT.

This clone was seen once. V usage is TRBV19 and J usage is TRBJ1-2; 7 positions match TRBD1. The CDR3 extends over 14 amino acids. Germline-derived CDR1 and CDR2 are LNHDA and SQIVND (reference sequence). Trimming removed 6 bases from V and 6 bases from J; junction bases left unmatched: 10. CDR3 sequence (DNA): TGTGCCAGTAGCCCGGACAGGTTATACCATGGCTACACCTTC. Protein sequence: CASSPDRLYHGYTF. The variable domain in full, with the rest retrieved from reference TRBV19 and TRBJ1-2, is DGGITQSPKYLFRKEGQNVTLSCEQNLNHDAMYWYRQDPGQGLRLIYYSQIVNDFQKGDIAEGYSVSREKKESFPLTVTSAQKNPTAFYLCASSPDRLYHGYTFGSGTRLTVV.

This chain joins TRBV28 and TRBJ2-7; no firm D call. V was shortened by 2 bases and J by 7 bases, with 12 bases between the two germline ends. This CDR3 is 13 amino acids long. The germline V gene encodes CDR1 MDHEN and CDR2 SYDVKM. CDR3 coding DNA: TGTGCCAGCAGTTTAGGTGCCCTGAGGGAGCAGTACTTC. Translating gives CASSLGALREQYF.

This clone has a handful of counts. The V call is TRBV24-1, the J call TRBJ2-3; the D gene is possibly TRBD1 (6 bases). This CDR3 contains 14 residues. The germline CDR1 and CDR2 sequences are KGHDR and SFDVKD. V shed 10 bases and J shed 5 bases, with 18 bases lying between them. The CDR3 spells CATGPQGGQDTQYF. The CDR3 DNA sequence: TGTGCCACTGGCCCCCAAGGGGGACAAGATACGCAGTATTTT.

The chain is built from TRBV25-1 and TRBJ2-4, with 7 positions matching TRBD1. CDR3 size: 13 residues. Unmatched junction bases numbered 5, after V lost 6 bases and J lost 6 bases. CDR1 is MGHDK, CDR2 SYGVNS, per germline. Here the CDR3 reads CASSQTGLNIQYF. The CDR3 DNA is TGTGCCAGCAGCCAGACAGGGTTAAACATTCAGTACTTC.

CDR3 DNA: TGTGCCAGCAGCTTAGAAATTGCGGGAGGGCTCGGTGAGCAGTTCTTC. Protein: CASSLEIAGGLGEQFF. The chain employs TRBV7-2 and TRBJ2-1, with 9 bases matching TRBD2. Germline lookup yields CDR1 SGHTA and CDR2 FQGNSA. CDR3 length: 16 amino acids. Trimming at V came to 1 base and at J to 9 bases, leaving 10 bases not matched to a gene.

The rearrangement uses TRBV19 and TRBJ1-5; D may be TRBD1 (6 bases). Germline V gene data show CDR1 as LNHDA and CDR2 as SQIVND (reference sequence). V shed 3 bases and J shed 1 base, with 16 bases lying between them. The CDR3 has 17 amino acids. In nucleotides, the CDR3 is TGTGCCAGTAGTATCCCCTTACAGGGACGGAGCAATCAGCCCCAGCATTTT. It encodes CASSIPLQGRSNQPQHF. The variable domain in full, with the rest retrieved from reference TRBV19 and TRBJ1-5, is DGGITQSPKYLFRKEGQNVTLSCEQNLNHDAMYWYRQDPGQGLRLIYYSQIVNDFQKGDIAEGYSVSREKKESFPLTVTSAQKNPTAFYLCASSIPLQGRSNQPQHFGDGTRLSIL.

The V and J genes are TRBV4-2 and TRBJ1-5; 9 bases are shared with TRBD1. The V segment lost 0 bases and the J segment 5 bases; nucleotides outside the gene matches: 2. Germline values: CDR1 LGHNA, CDR2 YNFKEQ. This CDR3 has 15 residues. DNA for the CDR3: TGTGCCAGCAGCCAAGAAGGGGACAGGGATCAGCCCCAGCATTTT. Its protein is CASSQEGDRDQPQHF.

This clone was detected only a few times. The rearrangement links TRBV4-2 to TRBJ2-7; D uncertain. The V end lost 0 bases, the J end lost 1 base, and 7 bases lay between the germline ends. The germline V gene has CDR1 LGHNA and CDR2 YNFKEQ. The CDR3 consists of 14 residues. The chain's CDR3 is CASSQDPGSYEQYF. For the CDR3, the DNA is TGTGCCAGCAGCCAAGACCCCGGGTCCTACGAGCAGTACTTC.

The rearrangement links TRBV7-9 to TRBJ2-4, with TRBD1 identical over 7 bases. In germline, CDR1 is SEHNR, CDR2 FQNEAQ (reference sequence). V lost 0 bases and J lost 0; bases outside the gene matches: 2. There are 16 residues in the CDR3. In DNA, the CDR3 is TGTGCCAGCAGCTTAGCGGGACAGTTAGCCAAAAACATTCAGTACTTC. This gives the protein CASSLAGQLAKNIQYF. Variable domain in full (rest from reference TRBV7-9 and TRBJ2-4): DTGVSQNPRHKITKRGQNVTFRCDPISEHNRLYWYRQTLGQGPEFLTYFQNEAQLEKSRLLSDRFSAERPKGSFSTLEIQRTEQGDSAMYLCASSLAGQLAKNIQYFGAGTRLSVL.

The chain has TRBV27 and TRBJ1-6, with D possibly being TRBD1 (6 bases). The CDR3 is made up of 14 amino acids. Germline loops: CDR1 MNHEY, CDR2 SMNVEV (reference sequence). Deletions cut 5 bases from V and 7 bases from J, with 12 bases between. CDR3 sequence: CASSLQGRNSPLHF. The DNA for the CDR3 is TGTGCCAGCAGTCTACAGGGTAGAAATTCACCCCTCCACTTT.

The CDR3, as DNA: TGTGCCAGCAGCCACAACGGACAGGGCTATGGCTACACCTTC. This encodes CASSHNGQGYGYTF. This sequence joins TRBV14 and TRBJ1-2; 8 nucleotides align to TRBD1. The CDR3 sequence is 14 residues long. Trimming took 3 bases from V and 4 from J; bases not matched to a gene: 4. Looked up from germline, CDR1 is SGHDN and CDR2 is FVKESK.

This clone was seen a handful of times. The rearrangement uses TRBV5-1 and TRBJ1-2; 7 nucleotides line up with TRBD1. CDR1 is SGHRS, CDR2 YFSETQ, per germline. V trimming: 0 bases; J trimming: 8 bases; junction bases outside the gene matches: 13. The CDR3 is 16 amino acids. The CDR3 region has the DNA TGCGCCAGCAGCTTGGCAAGTCCAGGGGGAGCTTACGGCTACACCTTC. This sequence encodes CASSLASPGGAYGYTF.

This clone was recorded only once. The V and J genes are TRBV27 and TRBJ2-2; D gene unclear. V was clipped by 3 bases and J by 2 bases, with 10 bases between them. This CDR3 is 15 amino acids long. Germline V lookup: CDR1 MNHEY, CDR2 SMNVEV (reference sequence). CDR3 residues: CASSLYRGNTGELFF. CDR3 sequence (DNA): TGTGCCAGCAGTTTGTATCGCGGTAACACCGGGGAGCTGTTTTTT.

This clone was seen once. The chain recombines TRBV18 with TRBJ1-1, with 7 positions matching TRBD1. Trimming took 1 base from V and 6 from J; bases not matched to a gene: 5. This CDR3 comprises 14 residues. The germline V gene has CDR1 KGHSH and CDR2 LQKENI. The DNA of the CDR3 is TGTGCCAGCTCACCACAGGCAGGGGGAGCTGAAGCTTTCTTT. Its translation is CASSPQAGGAEAFF.

A few counts support this clone. J is TRBJ1-5 and V is TRBV6-6, with D perhaps TRBD1 (5 bases). This CDR3 comprises 12 residues. Deletions cut 11 bases from V and 4 bases from J, with 12 bases between. Per germline, CDR1 MNHNY and CDR2 SVGAGI (reference sequence). The CDR3 DNA is TGTGCCTCAAGGCGGGGGAATCAGCCCCAGCATTTT. Amino acid sequence: CASRRGNQPQHF.